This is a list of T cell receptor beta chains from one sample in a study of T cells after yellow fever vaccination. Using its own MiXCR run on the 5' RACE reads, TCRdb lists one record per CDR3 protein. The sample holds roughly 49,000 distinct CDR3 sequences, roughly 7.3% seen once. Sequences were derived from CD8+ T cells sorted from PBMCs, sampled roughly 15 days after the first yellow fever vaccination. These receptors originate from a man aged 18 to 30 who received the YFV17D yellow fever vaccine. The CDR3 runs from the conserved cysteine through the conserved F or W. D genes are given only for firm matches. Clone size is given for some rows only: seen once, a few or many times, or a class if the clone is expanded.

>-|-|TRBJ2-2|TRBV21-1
TGTGCCAGCAGCAGGGAGAGGGTTAATGGCCTGAACACCGGGGAGCTGTTTTTT
CASSRERVNGLNTGELFF
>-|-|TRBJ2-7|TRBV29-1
TGCAGCGTTGAAGAAAGAGGGGCGAATGCAGACTACGAGCAGTACTTC
CSVEERGANADYEQYF
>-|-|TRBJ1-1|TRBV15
TGTGCCACCAGCAGAGCCCGGGCGGGGACTGAAGCTTTCTTT
CATSRARAGTEAFF
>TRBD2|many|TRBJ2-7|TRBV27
TGTGCCAGCAGTTTTGGACTAGCTTCCCACGAGCAGTACTTC
CASSFGLASHEQYF
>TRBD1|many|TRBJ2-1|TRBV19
TGTGCCAGTAGTGATTCCACCGGGACAGGTCAGTTCTTC
CASSDSTGTGQFF
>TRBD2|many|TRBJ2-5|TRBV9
TGTGCCAGCAGCGTAGGGAGTAGCGGGGGGTTTTTACAAGAGACCCAGTACTTC
CASSVGSSGGFLQETQYF
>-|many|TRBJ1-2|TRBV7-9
TGTGCCAGCACCTCTCCCCCCGCCGCCGTGTCTTATGGCTACACCTTC
CASTSPPAAVSYGYTF
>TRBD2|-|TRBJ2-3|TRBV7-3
TGTGCCAGCAGCTGGGTTAGCGGGGGAGGCGCAGATACGCAGTATTTT
CASSWVSGGGADTQYF
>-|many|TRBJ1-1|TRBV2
TGTGCCAGCCGATACGGGATCACTGAAGCTTTCTTT
CASRYGITEAFF
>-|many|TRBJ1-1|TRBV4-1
TGCGCCAGCAGCCACTTACTGGGCCAGCTCCAGAGGAACACTGAAGCTTTCTTT
CASSHLLGQLQRNTEAFF
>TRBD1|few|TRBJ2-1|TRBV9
TGTGCCAGCAGCCTCCGACCGGGACAGGGAGCGGTGGATGAGCAGTTCTTC
CASSLRPGQGAVDEQFF
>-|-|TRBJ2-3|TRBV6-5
TGTGCCAGCAGTTACTCTCGGGGTAGCACAGATACGCAGTATTTT
CASSYSRGSTDTQYF
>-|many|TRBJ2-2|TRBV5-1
TGCGCCAGCAGATGGTCCGGGGAGCTGTTTTTT
CASRWSGELFF
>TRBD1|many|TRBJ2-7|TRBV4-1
TGCGCCAGCAGCCGCGGGACAGGTAATAGGAACGAGCAGTACTTC
CASSRGTGNRNEQYF
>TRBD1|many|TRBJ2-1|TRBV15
TGTGCCACCAGCTGGACAGGGAATGAGCAGTTCTTC
CATSWTGNEQFF
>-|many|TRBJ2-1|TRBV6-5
TGTGCCAGCACTTACGGTTCATCCTACAATGAGCAGTTCTTC
CASTYGSSYNEQFF
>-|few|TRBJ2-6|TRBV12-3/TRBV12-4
TGTGCCAGCAGTGACAGTACTGGGGCCAACGTCCTGACTTTC
CASSDSTGANVLTF
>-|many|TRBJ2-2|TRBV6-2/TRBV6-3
TGTGCCAGCAGAAGGGACAAATACACCGGGGAGCTGTTTTTT
CASRRDKYTGELFF
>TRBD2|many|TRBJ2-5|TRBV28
TGTGCCAGCAGTTTATTTGGTAGCGGGGGGGCCGAGGAGACCCAGTACTTC
CASSLFGSGGAEETQYF
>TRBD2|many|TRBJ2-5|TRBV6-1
TGTGCCAGCAGTGAAGAGACTAGCGGGGGGCCAGGGGAAGAGACCCAGTACTTC
CASSEETSGGPGEETQYF
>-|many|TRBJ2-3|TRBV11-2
TGTGCCAGCAGCGCTCCGGGCAGGTCTCCTAGGGGCACAGATACGCAGTATTTT
CASSAPGRSPRGTDTQYF
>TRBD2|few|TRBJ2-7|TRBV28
TGTGCCAGCGATTCTTCGACTAGCGGGGACTACGAGCAGTACTTC
CASDSSTSGDYEQYF
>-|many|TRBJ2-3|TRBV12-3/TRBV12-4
TGTGCCAGCATCCCCGGACACCCTAGCACAGATACGCAGTATTTT
CASIPGHPSTDTQYF
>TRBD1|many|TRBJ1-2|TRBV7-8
TGTGCCAGCAGCACCGGGACAGAGATCTATGGCGGCTACACCTTC
CASSTGTEIYGGYTF
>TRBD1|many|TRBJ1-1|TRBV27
TGTGCCAGCAGTCCGAGGGGGCTAGGTACTGAAGCTTTCTTT
CASSPRGLGTEAFF
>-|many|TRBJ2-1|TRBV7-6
TGTGCCAGCAGCTCCCTTATCGGCTCCACTCGCAATGAGCAGTTCTTC
CASSSLIGSTRNEQFF
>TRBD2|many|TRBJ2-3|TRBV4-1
TGCGCCAGCAGCCAAGCCCCAGCGGGGGGATCAGATACGCAGTATTTT
CASSQAPAGGSDTQYF
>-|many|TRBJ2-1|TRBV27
TGTGCCAGCAGTACCAAACTAGGGAATGAGCAGTTCTTC
CASSTKLGNEQFF
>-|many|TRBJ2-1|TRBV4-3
TGCGCCAGCAGCCAGACTCGTCATCCCTACAATGAGCAGTTCTTC
CASSQTRHPYNEQFF
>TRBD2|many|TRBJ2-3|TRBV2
TGTGCCAGCAGTGAGTTTCTCGCGGGGGGGAACACAGATACGCAGTATTTT
CASSEFLAGGNTDTQYF
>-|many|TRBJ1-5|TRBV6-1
TGTGCCAGCAGTGATGGGGAAGGGGGCAATCAGCCCCAGCATTTT
CASSDGEGGNQPQHF
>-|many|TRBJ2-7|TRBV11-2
TGTGCCAGCAGCCTCGGGGCAGGGCCCAACTACGAGCAGTACTTC
CASSLGAGPNYEQYF
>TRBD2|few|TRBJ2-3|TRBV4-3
TGCGCCAGCAGCCAAGTGGGAGGGAAACGACAGTCCAGAGCCCTAGATACGCAGTATTTT
CASSQVGGKRQSRALDTQYF
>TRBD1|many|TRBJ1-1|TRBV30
TGTGCCTGGGACAGGGGTAACACTGAAGCTTTCTTT
CAWDRGNTEAFF
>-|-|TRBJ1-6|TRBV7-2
TGTGCCAGCAGCCCTCCCCTGAGCTCCTATAATTCACCCCTCCACTTT
CASSPPLSSYNSPLHF
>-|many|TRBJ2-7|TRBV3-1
TGTGCCAGCAGCCAAACCCTTTCAACCGTCTACGAGCAGTACTTC
CASSQTLSTVYEQYF
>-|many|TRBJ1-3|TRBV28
TGTGCCAGCAGTGCGGTAGGGGGAAACACCATATATTTT
CASSAVGGNTIYF
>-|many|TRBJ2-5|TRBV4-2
TGTGCCAGCAGCCAAGAGTGGGTCCAAGAGACCCAGTACTTC
CASSQEWVQETQYF
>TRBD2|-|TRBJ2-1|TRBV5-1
TGCGCCAGCAGCGCCGGACTAGCGGGGGGGCGGGACAATGAGCAGTTCTTC
CASSAGLAGGRDNEQFF
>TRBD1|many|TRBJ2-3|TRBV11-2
TGTGCCAGCAGCCCCGAGGGACAGGGAGGAGATACGCAGTATTTT
CASSPEGQGGDTQYF
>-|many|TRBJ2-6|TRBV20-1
TGCAGTGCTAGACTCAGGGGAGCTGGGGCCAACGTCCTGACTTTC
CSARLRGAGANVLTF
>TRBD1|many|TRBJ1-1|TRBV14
TGTGCCAGCAGCCAATCCCAGGGGGACACTGAAGCTTTCTTT
CASSQSQGDTEAFF
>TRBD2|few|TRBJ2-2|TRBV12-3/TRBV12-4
TGTGCCAGCAGTTTAGTAGCGGGGCGGTCCGGGGAGCTGTTTTTT
CASSLVAGRSGELFF